These T cell receptor beta chains were read from a single sample in a study of cytomegalovirus exposure and HLA in healthy donors. Profiled with immunoSEQ multiplex PCR; TCRdb holds only in-frame clones, not every one. Of around 70,000 clones listed, more than 60% are singletons. Specimen: PBMCs. These receptors came from a male donor in good health and CMV-seropositive. The CDR3 runs from the conserved cysteine through the conserved F or W. The D gene is left open where the match is weak. Expanded clones are given a class, and other clones once, few, many or no size at all.

NA	TRBV7-2	TRBJ1-5	NA	TGTGCCAGCAGCTTTCAGGGTGGAAATCAGCCCCAGCATTTT	CASSFQGGNQPQHF
NA	TRBV11-1	TRBJ2-7	NA	TGTGCCAGCAGCTTGACAGACTCCTACGAGCAGTACTTC	CASSLTDSYEQYF
NA	TRBV5-6	TRBJ1-1	few	TGTGCCAGCAGCTTGGGTCTTGGAGGGGTTACTGAAGCTTTCTTT	CASSLGLGGVTEAFF
TRBD2	TRBV5-6	TRBJ2-3	NA	TGTGCCAGCAGCATCCGGACTAGCGGGATAGAACAGTATTTT	CASSIRTSGIEQYF
NA	TRBV7-9	TRBJ2-7	NA	TGTGCCAGCAGCCCCCAGGGGAACGAGCAGTACTTC	CASSPQGNEQYF
TRBD1	TRBV7-9	TRBJ2-7	NA	TGTGCCAGCAGCTTAGCCCGGGACAGCCAGTACTTC	CASSLARDSQYF
TRBD2	TRBV7-2	TRBJ2-7	NA	TGTGCCAGCAGCTTCCGTCGCGGGAGGGCCGCAAACGAGCAGTACTTC	CASSFRRGRAANEQYF
TRBD1	TRBV28	TRBJ2-3	NA	TGTGCCAGCAGTTTATGGAGGGGGACAGGAGACACAGATACGCAGTATTTT	CASSLWRGTGDTDTQYF
TRBD1	TRBV7-2	TRBJ1-2	NA	TGTGCCAGCAGCGCCTACAGGGGGGATGGCTACACCTTC	CASSAYRGDGYTF
NA	TRBV20-1	TRBJ2-1	few	TGCAGTGCTCTGCTCGGTGAGCAGTTCTTC	CSALLGEQFF
TRBD1	TRBV9	TRBJ2-5	NA	TGTGCCAGCAGCGTAGGGACTGGGACAGAGATACAAGAGACCCAGTACTTC	CASSVGTGTEIQETQYF
NA	TRBV4-1	TRBJ1-1	NA	TGCGCCAGCAGCCGGGGGGGGTCAGGGAAGAACACTGAAGCTTTCTTT	CASSRGGSGKNTEAFF
NA	TRBV5-4	TRBJ1-2	NA	TGTGCCAGCAGAGTGACGGGTGGTGGCTACACCTTC	CASRVTGGGYTF
NA	TRBV7-9	TRBJ2-5	NA	TGTGCCAGCAGCTTACCTTTCTCCCAAGAGACCCAGTACTTC	CASSLPFSQETQYF
TRBD2	TRBV18	TRBJ2-7	NA	TGTGCCAGCTCCGGACTAGATCCTTACGAGCAGTACTTC	CASSGLDPYEQYF
NA	TRBV6-5	TRBJ1-4	NA	TGTGCCAGCAGTGATGAGAGTAATGAAAAACTGTTTTTT	CASSDESNEKLFF
NA	TRBV7-7	TRBJ2-3	few	TGTGCCAGCAGCCCACAGACGGGGACAGATACGCAGTATTTT	CASSPQTGTDTQYF
NA	TRBV7-2	TRBJ2-5	NA	TGTGCCAGCAGCTTAGGTGGTCAGGGGCTAGAGACCCAGTACTTC	CASSLGGQGLETQYF
NA	TRBV27	TRBJ1-2	NA	TGTGCCAGCAGTTCCTATGATAACTATGGCTACACCTTC	CASSSYDNYGYTF
NA	TRBV20-1	TRBJ2-3	NA	TGCAGTGCTAGTACGGGGAATACGCAGTATTTT	CSASTGNTQYF
TRBD1	TRBV6-5	TRBJ1-3	NA	TGTGCCAGCAGTTACGACAGGGTCTCTGGAAACACCATATATTTT	CASSYDRVSGNTIYF
TRBD2	TRBV7-9	TRBJ2-7	few	TGTGCCAGCAGGCCGAGCGGGGGGGCCGAGCAGTACTTC	CASRPSGGAEQYF
NA	TRBV9	TRBJ2-5	NA	TGTGCCAGCAGCGTAGGGACAGTCCAAGAGACCCAGTACTTC	CASSVGTVQETQYF
NA	TRBV5-1	TRBJ1-3	once	TGCGCCAGCAGCTTGGCCAGGGGTGAATCTGGAAACACCATATATTTT	CASSLARGESGNTIYF
NA	TRBV18	TRBJ1-5	NA	TGTGCCAGCTCACCAGCGGGGATTCAGCCCCAGCATTTT	CASSPAGIQPQHF
TRBD1	TRBV29-1	TRBJ2-7	few	TGCAGCGCGGGACAGATGGGATACGAGCAGTACTTC	CSAGQMGYEQYF
NA	TRBV2	TRBJ2-7	once	TGTGCCAGCAATGGACAGTCTTTTAGGGGCGAGCAGTACTTC	CASNGQSFRGEQYF
NA	TRBV5-1	TRBJ2-7	NA	TGCGCCAGCAGCGTGTCGGGAGAGGGGTACGAGCAGTACTTC	CASSVSGEGYEQYF